The sequence of this TCR beta chain was determined in a study of OX40 agonist ivuxolimab in advanced cancers. Study background: Ivuxolimab was administered intravenously to patients at 0.01 to 10 mg/kg every 2 weeks.

Trimming took 6 bases from V and 4 from J, leaving 15 bases between them. Germline V gives CDR1 MNHEY, CDR2 SVGAGI. There are 14 residues in the CDR3. Whole-study findings and limits: At 0.1 to 3.0 mg/kg, CD4+ and CD8+ blood T cells expanded clonally by week 6.

With regard to this clone: Its antigen is currently unknown.

TCRdb keeps only in-frame clones here, not all; method: immunoSEQ multiplex PCR. The data show about 66,000 clones, about four fifths seen once. This chain connects TRBV6-5 to TRBJ1-2; D not certain. The sequence came from an adult with an advanced solid tumor such as melanoma, head and neck, liver or kidney cancer. The sample was CD4+ or CD8+ T cells sorted from blood, taken in a trial of the OX40 agonist ivuxolimab. The CDR3 DNA reads as TGTGCCAGCAGCCCGCGAGAGAATCGCTATGGCTACACCTTC. Amino acids: CASSPRENRYGYTF.